This T cell receptor (beta chain) was retrieved from a study of T cells in Graves' hyperthyroidism and ophthalmopathy (dated by TCRdb to about 2019). A note on the overall study: Peripheral blood was sampled at the time of initial diagnosis, prior to any treatment. To identify distinguishing TCR V-J signatures, a discovery cohort of 100 or so patients was used, comprising 43 with Graves' ophthalmopathy and around 60 with stable Graves' hyperthyroidism. Once sampling was done, hyperthyroidism patients were given methimazole at a starting dose of 30 mg daily, whereas ophthalmopathy patients were given high-dose intravenous methylprednisolone. Thyroid tissue and blood T-cell repertoires from about 6 Graves' hyperthyroidism patients were also compared in the study. The paper reports TCR Vbeta CDR3 sequencing of approximately 140 peripheral blood samples: approximately 43 ophthalmopathy, some 80 hyperthyroidism and around 17 progressor patients. Whether ophthalmopathy could be predicted prospectively was tested in an independent validation cohort made up of roughly 20 hyperthyroidism patients plus 17 patients who later progressed to ophthalmopathy. The 100 discovery patients were randomly split 7:3 into training and test sets.

Including the terminal cysteine and phenylalanine, the CDR3 comprises 12 residues. The entry retains the CDR3 DNA only, 36 bases that are in frame from base 1. Via the germline V gene, CDR1 is SGHVS and CDR2 FNYEAQ. The trim is 4 bases for V and 8 bases for J, with a gap of 9 bases between the germline ends. Many counts were recorded for this clonotype. No antigen is known for it. The sample holds no much larger clone one base away, and base qualities are not on file. The TCR beta CDR3 regions were amplified from the RNA transcripts. The first round of RT-PCR for the TCR CDR3 was performed with the HTBI primer set and the Qiagen OneStep RT-PCR kit. Libraries were constructed in a second round of multiplex PCR, after which size selection and purification were carried out. Libraries were sequenced paired-end with 100 bp reads on an Illumina HiSeq2000. Per the source publication's procedure: Raw data were processed with SOAPnuke, discarding reads with adapters, uncalled bases, mean Phred below 15, or no exact constant-primer or identifier match. COPE v1.2.5 was used to merge the high-quality paired reads, and each unique nucleotide sequence was defined as a clonotype. Clonotypes were aligned to IMGT TRBV, TRBD and TRBJ reference segments using MiTCR v1.1. Only V-J combinations with frequency above 0.0001, covering 99% to 99.2% of repertoires, were analysed. The TCS score was defined as the ratio of F50 (clonal expansion) to E x V (chaos), calculated using BLOSUM62-based TCRdist between CDR3 peptides within each V-J. Welch's t-statistics and random forest reduced around 510 V-J features to under 15, which were used in a naive Bayes classifier (R e1071). In-frame beta chains were kept once TCRdb had trimmed the public reads at Q25 with fastp and called clones with MiXCR. Each entry merges the rows of one CDR3 protein and shows their most common DNA and genes. These V and J calls rely on TCRdb rather than the paper's analysis. The sample table holds 400,000 to 500,000 distinct CDR3 sequences, of which approximately 15% were seen once. Of the sample, less than 20% is held by the ten largest clones.

The investigation overall reported the following: Most expanded thyroid clonotypes (frequency above 0.001) were also found in blood, which suggests that blood repertoires may mirror thyroid immune responses. Ophthalmopathy was separated from stable hyperthyroidism by a 13 V-J signature model, with approximately 89% sensitivity and roughly 81% specificity obtained in cross-validation and 80%/75% obtained in testing. In validation, the model predicted progression to ophthalmopathy with 55% to 71% sensitivity and less than 75% specificity, a median of 6.5 months before onset. No statistical method was used to set the sample size in advance, and investigators knew the group allocation.

Graves' hyperthyroidism was defined as stable when no progression to ophthalmopathy occurred over 18 months of follow-up. Hyperthyroidism patients were newly diagnosed, with disease duration under 2 months, and aged 18 to 65 years. Patients with uncontrolled infections, other autoimmune diseases, pregnancy or lactation were excluded. Diagnoses relied on clinical symptoms, serum thyroxine and TRAb, thyroid ultrasound and orbital computed tomography. Ficoll-Paque density gradient centrifugation was used to isolate PBMCs from under 11 ml of fresh peripheral blood. Total RNA was extracted using Trizol reagent, and RNA quality was assessed on an Agilent 2100 Bioanalyzer.

The specimen was blood. This receptor was taken from a woman aged 18-30 years with Graves' hyperthyroidism. The rearranged segments are TRBV7-6 and TRBJ2-1; the D gene is perhaps TRBD2, on 5 matching bases. The CDR3 protein sequence reads: CASSYSGDEQFF. The DNA sequence is TGTGCCAGCAGCTACTCCGGGGATGAGCAGTTCTTC.